The rows below give T cell receptor beta chains drawn from one sample of a study of cytomegalovirus exposure and HLA in healthy donors. Using immunoSEQ multiplex PCR, the repertoire was profiled, and TCRdb retains in-frame clones only, with some absent. The sample carries around 170,000 clones, 75% to 85% recorded once. The specimen sequenced was PBMCs. The receptors derive from a woman in her thirties in good health and CMV-seropositive. Each CDR3 is given with its conserved first and last residue. The order of the fields is CDR3 DNA, CDR3 protein, V gene, J gene, D gene, clone size. A D gene is named only where the DNA matches it firmly. Some rows mark clone size as missing; the rest say once, few, many or name a class of expanded clone.

CDR3nt: TGTGCCAGTAGTTCGTCATGGGGGGGGTTGAACAATGAGCAGTTCTTC
CDR3aa: CASSSSWGGLNNEQFF
v_gene: TRBV19
j_gene: TRBJ2-1
d_gene: TRBD2
abundance: .

CDR3nt: TGTGCCAGCTCCCCCGGGAGAAGGGGGCTCACAGATACGCAGTATTTT
CDR3aa: CASSPGRRGLTDTQYF
v_gene: TRBV18
j_gene: TRBJ2-3
d_gene: .
abundance: .

CDR3nt: TGTGCCAGCAGCCTGGTCGGGACCGGGGAGCTGTTTTTT
CDR3aa: CASSLVGTGELFF
v_gene: TRBV13
j_gene: TRBJ2-2
d_gene: .
abundance: .

CDR3nt: TGCGCCAGCAGCCAAGAGGCAGGGGCCGTAAGGGCCCTCCACTTT
CDR3aa: CASSQEAGAVRALHF
v_gene: TRBV4-1
j_gene: TRBJ1-6
d_gene: .
abundance: .

CDR3nt: TGTGCCAGCAGCTCGGGGACAGGGCCCTACGAGCAGTACTTC
CDR3aa: CASSSGTGPYEQYF
v_gene: TRBV7-2
j_gene: TRBJ2-7
d_gene: TRBD1
abundance: .

CDR3nt: TGTGCCAGCAGTTCCGTAGCGGGACCCTACGAGCAGTACTTC
CDR3aa: CASSSVAGPYEQYF
v_gene: TRBV27
j_gene: TRBJ2-7
d_gene: TRBD2
abundance: .

CDR3nt: TGCGCCAGCAGCTTGGGTCGGAATGAGCAGTTCTTC
CDR3aa: CASSLGRNEQFF
v_gene: TRBV5-1
j_gene: TRBJ2-1
d_gene: .
abundance: .

CDR3nt: TGTGCCAGCAGCGCCGGGAACAGGGTTGAGACCCAGTACTTC
CDR3aa: CASSAGNRVETQYF
v_gene: TRBV9
j_gene: TRBJ2-5
d_gene: .
abundance: .

CDR3nt: TGCAGCGTTAACCGACAGGGAAGAGAGACCCAGTACTTC
CDR3aa: CSVNRQGRETQYF
v_gene: TRBV29-1
j_gene: TRBJ2-5
d_gene: TRBD1
abundance: .

CDR3nt: TGTGCCAGCAGTGACTCGGGGCTAGCTGGGACAGATGAGCAGTTCTTC
CDR3aa: CASSDSGLAGTDEQFF
v_gene: TRBV6-4
j_gene: TRBJ2-1
d_gene: TRBD1
abundance: once

CDR3nt: TGTGCCAGCAGTTTCACCGGACAGGGTGGCTACACCTTC
CDR3aa: CASSFTGQGGYTF
v_gene: TRBV6-5
j_gene: TRBJ1-2
d_gene: TRBD1
abundance: .

CDR3nt: TGCAGTATATCAAGGGACAGGGGCCAAACGCAGTACTTC
CDR3aa: CSISRDRGQTQYF
v_gene: TRBV29-1
j_gene: TRBJ2-7
d_gene: TRBD1
abundance: .

CDR3nt: TGTGCCAGCAGCTTAGAAGATGGACAGCCCTCCTACGAGCAGTACTTC
CDR3aa: CASSLEDGQPSYEQYF
v_gene: TRBV7-8
j_gene: TRBJ2-7
d_gene: .
abundance: .

CDR3nt: TGTGCCAGTAGTCCTAGAAACAATGAGCAGTTCTTC
CDR3aa: CASSPRNNEQFF
v_gene: TRBV19
j_gene: TRBJ2-1
d_gene: .
abundance: .

CDR3nt: TGCGCCAGCAGCTTCCCCCTTCGCACAGATACGCAGTATTTT
CDR3aa: CASSFPLRTDTQYF
v_gene: TRBV5-1
j_gene: TRBJ2-3
d_gene: .
abundance: .

CDR3nt: TGTGCCAGAGGGGACACCCCGTTCTCTGGAAACACCATATATTTT
CDR3aa: CARGDTPFSGNTIYF
v_gene: TRBV2
j_gene: TRBJ1-3
d_gene: .
abundance: .

CDR3nt: TGTGCCAGCAGCTCCTGGGTAGCGGTCCAAGAGACCCAGTACTTC
CDR3aa: CASSSWVAVQETQYF
v_gene: TRBV14
j_gene: TRBJ2-5
d_gene: .
abundance: few

CDR3nt: TGTGCCAGCAGCCGCCCGGACAGGGGGCTCTCCTACAATGAGCAGTTCTTC
CDR3aa: CASSRPDRGLSYNEQFF
v_gene: TRBV4-2
j_gene: TRBJ2-1
d_gene: TRBD1
abundance: .

CDR3nt: TGTGCCAGCACTATAGGCACAGATACGCAGTATTTT
CDR3aa: CASTIGTDTQYF
v_gene: TRBV28
j_gene: TRBJ2-3
d_gene: .
abundance: .

CDR3nt: TGTGCCAGCAGCTTAGGTTCTCGGCAGGGGAATGAAAAACTGTTTTTT
CDR3aa: CASSLGSRQGNEKLFF
v_gene: TRBV7-2
j_gene: TRBJ1-4
d_gene: .
abundance: .

CDR3nt: TGTGCCAGCACGCTTGGAGGGGTGGATGGTGAAAAACTGTTTTTT
CDR3aa: CASTLGGVDGEKLFF
v_gene: TRBV7-9
j_gene: TRBJ1-4
d_gene: .
abundance: .

CDR3nt: TGCGCCAGCAGCCAAGGTCTCAGGGCCTCGAGTATGGCTAATGAAAAACTGTTTTTT
CDR3aa: CASSQGLRASSMANEKLFF
v_gene: TRBV4-1
j_gene: TRBJ1-4
d_gene: .
abundance: .

CDR3nt: TGCACCAGCAGCCAAGATGCGGTGATCCGAGAGACCCAGTACTTC
CDR3aa: CTSSQDAVIRETQYF
v_gene: TRBV1
j_gene: TRBJ2-5
d_gene: .
abundance: .

CDR3nt: TGTGCCAGCAGCTTCATGGCCGGCGGGACAGCTAGCAATCAGCCCCAGCATTTT
CDR3aa: CASSFMAGGTASNQPQHF
v_gene: TRBV7-9
j_gene: TRBJ1-5
d_gene: TRBD1
abundance: .

CDR3nt: TGTGCCTGGAGTGGGGGTCTGGCAGGGTGGGGCGAGCAGTACTTC
CDR3aa: CAWSGGLAGWGEQYF
v_gene: TRBV30
j_gene: TRBJ2-7
d_gene: .
abundance: .

CDR3nt: TGTGCCAGCTCAACATACCAGGTCTCTGGGGCCAACGGCCTGACTTTC
CDR3aa: CASSTYQVSGANGLTF
v_gene: TRBV18
j_gene: TRBJ2-6
d_gene: .
abundance: .

CDR3nt: TGTGCCAGCAGTTCCCAGGGGATGGGGCAGCCCCAGCATTTT
CDR3aa: CASSSQGMGQPQHF
v_gene: TRBV7-9
j_gene: TRBJ1-5
d_gene: .
abundance: .

CDR3nt: TGTGCCAGCAGTGCGAGGACAGATAGCAATCAGCCCCAGCATTTT
CDR3aa: CASSARTDSNQPQHF
v_gene: TRBV6-5
j_gene: TRBJ1-5
d_gene: .
abundance: .

CDR3nt: TGTGCCAGCAGCTTAAGCAGGACCGGGGAGCTGTTTTTT
CDR3aa: CASSLSRTGELFF
v_gene: TRBV7-2
j_gene: TRBJ2-2
d_gene: .
abundance: .

CDR3nt: TGTGCCAGCACAGGGGGCGTATATCAGCCCCAGCATTTT
CDR3aa: CASTGGVYQPQHF
v_gene: TRBV28
j_gene: TRBJ1-5
d_gene: TRBD1
abundance: .

CDR3nt: TGTGCCAGCAACCTGGGGGGAGAATATGGCTACACCTTC
CDR3aa: CASNLGGEYGYTF
v_gene: TRBV28
j_gene: TRBJ1-2
d_gene: .
abundance: .

CDR3nt: TGTGCCAGCAGCTTTTTCAGTTGGGAGACCCAGTACTTC
CDR3aa: CASSFFSWETQYF
v_gene: TRBV11-3
j_gene: TRBJ2-5
d_gene: .
abundance: few

CDR3nt: TGTGCCAGTAGTATACGGCGGGATGGGAATCAGCCCCAGCATTTT
CDR3aa: CASSIRRDGNQPQHF
v_gene: TRBV19
j_gene: TRBJ1-5
d_gene: .
abundance: .

CDR3nt: TGCGCCAGCAGCCTAGGACAGGGGGCCTATGGCTACACCTTC
CDR3aa: CASSLGQGAYGYTF
v_gene: TRBV4-1
j_gene: TRBJ1-2
d_gene: TRBD1
abundance: .

CDR3nt: TGTGCCAGCAGCCCAATTACAGGGAGGGACCAGCCCCAGCATTTT
CDR3aa: CASSPITGRDQPQHF
v_gene: TRBV4-2
j_gene: TRBJ1-5
d_gene: .
abundance: .

CDR3nt: TGTGCCAGCAGCTTTGAGCGGGGGTTTTACAATGAGCAGTTCTTC
CDR3aa: CASSFERGFYNEQFF
v_gene: TRBV7-2
j_gene: TRBJ2-1
d_gene: TRBD2
abundance: .

CDR3nt: TGTGCCAGTACCGATGCGGGGGAACGCAACGGAGAGACCCAGTACTTC
CDR3aa: CASTDAGERNGETQYF
v_gene: TRBV19
j_gene: TRBJ2-5
d_gene: TRBD2
abundance: .

CDR3nt: TGCAGCGTCACCGACAGGGAGCCTTTCTATGGCTACACCTTC
CDR3aa: CSVTDREPFYGYTF
v_gene: TRBV29-1
j_gene: TRBJ1-2
d_gene: TRBD1
abundance: .

CDR3nt: TGTGCCAGCAGCCAAGATCCGGGACAGGGTTATTCACCCCTCCACTTT
CDR3aa: CASSQDPGQGYSPLHF
v_gene: TRBV4-2
j_gene: TRBJ1-6
d_gene: TRBD1
abundance: .

CDR3nt: TGTGCCAGCAGTTTATCTGGGACAAGCATGAACACTGAAGCTTTCTTT
CDR3aa: CASSLSGTSMNTEAFF
v_gene: TRBV28
j_gene: TRBJ1-1
d_gene: .
abundance: .

CDR3nt: TGCGCCAGCAGCCGAGGGACAGGTCTGAACACTGAAGCTTTCTTT
CDR3aa: CASSRGTGLNTEAFF
v_gene: TRBV4-3
j_gene: TRBJ1-1
d_gene: TRBD1
abundance: few

CDR3nt: TGTGCCAGCAGTGAAAGGAGGGAGAACACTGAAGCTTTCTTT
CDR3aa: CASSERRENTEAFF
v_gene: TRBV2
j_gene: TRBJ1-1
d_gene: .
abundance: .

CDR3nt: TGTGCCCTACAGGGTTCGGACAGGTTAACCGGGGAGCTGTTTTTT
CDR3aa: CALQGSDRLTGELFF
v_gene: TRBV6-6
j_gene: TRBJ2-2
d_gene: TRBD1
abundance: .

CDR3nt: TGTGCCAGCAGCGCTGGACTAGCCGAGTTCTTC
CDR3aa: CASSAGLAEFF
v_gene: TRBV7-2
j_gene: TRBJ2-1
d_gene: TRBD2
abundance: .

CDR3nt: TGTGCCAGCTCTAAGCGGGGGGGCCCGGAAAATGAGCAGTTCTTC
CDR3aa: CASSKRGGPENEQFF
v_gene: TRBV4-2
j_gene: TRBJ2-1
d_gene: TRBD2
abundance: .

CDR3nt: TGTGCCAGCAGTTTAGGGGACAGCCCCTACGAGCAGTACTTC
CDR3aa: CASSLGDSPYEQYF
v_gene: TRBV27
j_gene: TRBJ2-7
d_gene: TRBD1
abundance: .

CDR3nt: TGTGCCAGCAGCGAGGGCCCCACAGATACGCAGTATTTT
CDR3aa: CASSEGPTDTQYF
v_gene: TRBV28
j_gene: TRBJ2-3
d_gene: .
abundance: .

CDR3nt: TGTGCCATCAGTGGGCCTGGCGGGGAGCTGTTTTTT
CDR3aa: CAISGPGGELFF
v_gene: TRBV10-3
j_gene: TRBJ2-2
d_gene: .
abundance: once

CDR3nt: TGTGCCAGCAGCGCCGACAGGGGTAATACTGAAGCTTTCTTT
CDR3aa: CASSADRGNTEAFF
v_gene: TRBV9
j_gene: TRBJ1-1
d_gene: TRBD1
abundance: few

CDR3nt: TGTGCCAGTAGTATCAGGCGAACCTACGAGCAGTACTTC
CDR3aa: CASSIRRTYEQYF
v_gene: TRBV19
j_gene: TRBJ2-7
d_gene: .
abundance: .

CDR3nt: TGTGCCAGCAGCCCACCCCCGGGACTAGCGCCCAATGAGCAGTTCTTC
CDR3aa: CASSPPPGLAPNEQFF
v_gene: TRBV7-3
j_gene: TRBJ2-1
d_gene: TRBD2
abundance: .

CDR3nt: TGTGCCAGCAGCCCAACAGTGAACACTGAAGCTTTCTTT
CDR3aa: CASSPTVNTEAFF
v_gene: TRBV27
j_gene: TRBJ1-1
d_gene: .
abundance: .

CDR3nt: TGTGCCACCAGCAGAGATGGATCAGGGGAAGAGACCCAGTACTTC
CDR3aa: CATSRDGSGEETQYF
v_gene: TRBV15
j_gene: TRBJ2-5
d_gene: .
abundance: .

CDR3nt: TGTGCCAGCAGGAGACAGGGGCATGGCTACACCTTC
CDR3aa: CASRRQGHGYTF
v_gene: TRBV2
j_gene: TRBJ1-2
d_gene: TRBD1
abundance: .

CDR3nt: TGTGCCATCAGTGAGAGGGACAGGGAAGGAGAGCAGTACTTC
CDR3aa: CAISERDREGEQYF
v_gene: TRBV10-3
j_gene: TRBJ2-7
d_gene: TRBD1
abundance: .